The 21 T cell receptor beta chains presented below share a single source sample, sequenced in a study of OX40 agonist ivuxolimab in advanced cancers. Using immunoSEQ multiplex PCR, the repertoire was profiled, and TCRdb retains in-frame clones only, with some absent. The data hold approximately 76,000 clones, with approximately 93% observed a single time. Here the sequenced sample was CD4+ or CD8+ T cells sorted from blood, taken in a trial of the OX40 agonist ivuxolimab. All receptors come from an adult with an advanced solid tumor such as melanoma, head and neck, liver or kidney cancer.

J is TRBJ2-7 and V is TRBV7-9, with D possibly matching TRBD2 (6 bases). Trimming took 5 bases from V and 7 from J, leaving 15 bases between them. The CDR3 contains 13 residues. Germline V lookup: CDR1 SEHNR, CDR2 FQNEAQ (reference sequence). CDR3 amino acids: CASSSGPRWEQYF. The CDR3 bases are TGTGCCAGCAGCAGCGGGCCCCGCTGGGAGCAGTACTTC.

The chain has TRBV4-2 and TRBJ2-1, with no clear D. Germline lookup yields CDR1 LGHNA and CDR2 YNFKEQ. The CDR3 has 14 amino acids. Between the trimmed V and J ends, which lost 0 bases and 5 bases, there was a span of 8 bases. CDR3 protein: CASSQDLLNNEQFF. DNA for the CDR3: TGTGCCAGCAGCCAAGATCTCCTCAACAATGAGCAGTTCTTC.

This clone was observed a single time. V and J are TRBV7-9 and TRBJ2-1, with a weak D call TRBD2 (6 bases). The V end was cut by 5 bases, the J end by 9 bases, with 23 bases between. The CDR3 is made up of 16 amino acids. Germline V gene lookup returns CDR1 SEHNR and CDR2 FQNEAQ (reference sequence). CDR3 loop: CASSPVSGLSLGEQFF. The DNA of the CDR3 is TGTGCCAGCAGCCCCGTAAGCGGGCTTTCATTGGGTGAGCAGTTCTTC.

V is TRBV28 and J is TRBJ2-7; 14 positions agree with TRBD2. Germline V lookup: CDR1 MDHEN, CDR2 SYDVKM. After removal of 5 bases from V and 4 bases from J, the junction contained 4 bases not matched to a gene. CDR3 size: 15 residues. Here the CDR3 reads CASSAGTSGSYEQYF. The DNA of the CDR3 is TGTGCCAGCAGTGCCGGGACTAGCGGGAGTTACGAGCAGTACTTC. The full variable domain, rest sourced from reference TRBV28 and TRBJ2-7, is DVKVTQSSRYLVKRTGEKVFLECVQDMDHENMFWYRQDPGLGLRLIYFSYDVKMKEKGDIPEGYSVSREKKERFSLILESASTNQTSMYLCASSAGTSGSYEQYFGPGTRLTVT.

The chain carries TRBV27 and TRBJ2-1; possibly TRBD1 or TRBD2 for D (6 bases each). Germline V lookup: CDR1 MNHEY, CDR2 SMNVEV (reference sequence). CDR3 length: 13 residues. The ends were cut back, 5 bases at V and 4 bases at J, with 9 bases in the middle. The CDR3 loop is CASSRGLYNEQFF. The CDR3 bases are TGTGCCAGCAGTCGGGGGCTTTACAATGAGCAGTTCTTC.

The chain's CDR3 is CATGTGGWTSEAFF. CDR3 DNA: TGTGCCACCGGGACAGGGGGCTGGACATCGGAAGCTTTCTTT. The gene calls are TRBV15 and TRBJ1-1; 12 nucleotides agree with TRBD1. Losses at the gene ends were 8 bases for V and 8 bases for J; bases not matched to a gene: 9. Germline-derived CDR1 and CDR2 are LNHNV and YYDKDF (reference sequence). This CDR3 is 14 amino acids long.

The chain joins TRBV7-9 to TRBJ1-2, with no clear D. There are 16 residues in the CDR3. CDR1 is SEHNR, CDR2 FQNEAQ, per germline (reference sequence). The V and J ends lost 4 bases and 0 bases respectively, with 15 bases between them. The CDR3 reads CASSSPAQITNYGYTF. The CDR3 DNA reads TGTGCCAGCAGCTCGCCCGCCCAGATTACTAACTATGGCTACACCTTC.

V and J are TRBV27 and TRBJ2-7; either TRBD1 or TRBD2 may supply D (5 bases each). Germline V gives CDR1 MNHEY, CDR2 SMNVEV (reference sequence). This CDR3 is 13 amino acids long. Deletions cut 8 bases from V and 4 bases from J, with 15 bases between. CDR3 sequence: CASRIPGTYEQYF. In DNA, the CDR3 is TGTGCCAGCCGGATTCCCGGGACGTACGAGCAGTACTTC.

The V gene is TRBV7-6, the J gene TRBJ1-3; no clear D. The V end was cut by 6 bases, the J end by 0 bases, with 15 bases between. The CDR3 loop spans 16 amino acids. From germline, CDR1 is SGHVS and CDR2 FNYEAQ. The CDR3 DNA reads TGTGCCAGCAGTTCTCGGACGGAGAACTCTGGAAACACCATATATTTT. It translates to CASSSRTENSGNTIYF.

The chain recombines TRBV9 with TRBJ2-3; maybe TRBD2 (6 bases). The CDR3 sequence is 14 residues long. Germline CDR1 is SGDLS and CDR2 is YYNGEE. V was clipped by 4 bases and J by 0 bases, with 9 bases between them. The CDR3 DNA is TGTGCCAGCAGCCAGGAGGGTAGCACAGATACGCAGTATTTT. The encoded protein is CASSQEGSTDTQYF. The whole variable domain, remainder taken from reference TRBV9 and TRBJ2-3, is DSGVTQTPKHLITATGQRVTLRCSPRSGDLSVYWYQQSLDQGLQFLIQYYNGEERAKGNILERFSAQQFPDLHSELNLSSLELGDSALYFCASSQEGSTDTQYFGPGTRLTVL.

The V gene is TRBV7-9, the J gene TRBJ2-5, with a weak D call TRBD2 (6 bases). Germline V gives CDR1 SEHNR, CDR2 FQNEAQ (reference sequence). The CDR3 contains 16 residues. The V and J ends lost 5 bases and 3 bases respectively, with 19 bases between them. The CDR3: CASSGMRGGDEETQYF. The CDR3 region has the DNA TGTGCCAGCAGCGGCATGCGGGGCGGGGACGAAGAGACCCAGTACTTC.

The rearrangement uses TRBV7-9 and TRBJ2-7; D call uncertain. Germline V gene data show CDR1 as SEHNR and CDR2 as FQNEAQ (reference sequence). Trimming removed 6 bases from V and 4 bases from J, with 10 bases in between. The CDR3 extends over 12 amino acids. CDR3 sequence: CASSGPKYEQYF. CDR3 in DNA: TGTGCCAGCAGTGGTCCTAAATACGAGCAGTACTTC.

V usage is TRBV16 and J usage is TRBJ1-5; no clear D. Deletions cut 4 bases from V and 4 bases from J, with 11 bases between. CDR1 is KGHSY and CDR2 is FQNENV in the germline V gene. The CDR3 sequence is 14 residues long. CDR3 coding DNA: TGTGCCAGCAGCCCCAGCCCGTCGAATCAGCCCCAGCATTTT. Its protein product is CASSPSPSNQPQHF. The full variable domain, its missing parts supplied by reference TRBV16 and TRBJ1-5, is GEEVAQTPKHLVRGEGQKAKLYCAPIKGHSYVFWYQQVLKNEFKFLISFQNENVFDETGMPKERFSAKCLPNSPCSLEIQATKLEDSAVYFCASSPSPSNQPQHFGDGTRLSIL.

The chain has TRBV13 and TRBJ2-5; 15 bases match TRBD2. The J call is uncertain, as TRBJ2-7 better fits the DNA end. There are 17 residues in the CDR3. The germline V gene has CDR1 PRHDT and CDR2 FYEKMQ (reference sequence). The CDR3 DNA reads TGTGCCAGCAGCTTAGGCGGACTAGCGGGAGGGAACTACGAGCAGTACTTC. This sequence encodes CASSLGGLAGGNYEQYF.

The chain couples TRBV7-3 to TRBJ2-1; TRBD1 matches at 8 bases. This CDR3 comprises 15 residues. The germline gives CDR1 SGHTA, CDR2 FQGTGA. V shed 2 bases and J 4 bases; nucleotides not matched to a gene: 4. CDR3 in DNA: TGTGCCAGCAGCTTATATGACAGGGGTTACAATGAGCAGTTCTTC. It yields the protein CASSLYDRGYNEQFF.

V usage is TRBV15 and J usage is TRBJ2-3; D remains unclear. The CDR3 runs 15 residues. Germline loops: CDR1 LNHNV, CDR2 YYDKDF (reference sequence). The V and J ends lost 0 bases and 0 bases respectively, with 7 bases between them. The CDR3 DNA reads as TGTGCCACCAGCAGAGATGGTTTGAGCACAGATACGCAGTATTTT. It translates to CATSRDGLSTDTQYF.

The V call is TRBV7-9, the J call TRBJ1-2; a possible D gene is TRBD1 (5 bases). The CDR3 totals 12 residues. V dropped 5 bases and J dropped 4 bases, with 8 bases sitting between them. The germline V gene has CDR1 SEHNR and CDR2 FQNEAQ (reference sequence). The CDR3 DNA reads TGTGCCAGCAGCGCGGGGCGCTATGGCTACACCTTC. Its translation is CASSAGRYGYTF. Drawing the rest from reference TRBV7-9 and TRBJ1-2, the complete variable domain is DTGVSQNPRHKITKRGQNVTFRCDPISEHNRLYWYRQTLGQGPEFLTYFQNEAQLEKSRLLSDRFSAERPKGSFSTLEIQRTEQGDSAMYLCASSAGRYGYTFGSGTRLTVV.

The gene calls are TRBV9 and TRBJ2-2; 9 bases agree with TRBD1. Germline V gives CDR1 SGDLS, CDR2 YYNGEE. The length of the CDR3 is 17 residues. V gave up 3 bases and J gave up 2 bases; unmatched junction bases: 8. The CDR3 loop reads CASSASPGQGNTGELFF. CDR3 DNA: TGTGCCAGCAGCGCCTCTCCGGGACAGGGAAACACCGGGGAGCTGTTTTTT.

CDR3 coding DNA: TGTGCCAGCAGCCGAGGTAGGATGTCCGATTCTCCTCACTCTGGAAACACCATATATTTT. Translating it yields CASSRGRMSDSPHSGNTIYF. The V gene is TRBV5-5, the J gene TRBJ1-3; D remains unclear. Trimming pared 4 bases from V and 0 bases from J, leaving 26 bases between. Germline CDR1 and CDR2: SGHKS and YYEKEE (reference sequence). This CDR3 region has 20 residues.

The CDR3, as DNA: TGCGCCAGCAGCCAAGGACGGGGACCCTACAATGAGCAGTTCTTC. Protein: CASSQGRGPYNEQFF. This chain uses TRBV4-3 with TRBJ2-1; TRBD1 or TRBD2 may be the D gene (5 bases each). Germline V CDR1 and CDR2: LGHNA, YSLEER. The CDR3 consists of 15 residues. The V and J ends lost 1 base and 2 bases respectively, with 9 bases between them.

DNA for the CDR3: TGTGCCACCTCCCCGGCAGGGGCCCCCTACGAGCAGTACTTC. Translated: CATSPAGAPYEQYF. J is TRBJ2-7 and V is TRBV19; D might be TRBD1 (6 bases). Trimming pared 10 bases from V and 2 bases from J, leaving 18 bases between. The CDR3 totals 14 residues. CDR1 is LNHDA and CDR2 is SQIVND in the germline V gene (reference sequence).